A single sample is the source of the 2 T cell receptor beta chains below, sequenced in a study of T cell responses to AZD1222 COVID-19 vaccine. Profiled with immunoSEQ multiplex PCR; TCRdb holds only in-frame clones, not every one. Here the sample spans around 110,000 clones, roughly 88% being singletons. This sample comprised peripheral blood, obtained on day 0 of AZD1222 vaccination. The receptor source for this set is an adult in good health.

This chain connects TRBV24-1 to TRBJ1-4; D unclear. The germline V gene has CDR1 KGHDR and CDR2 SFDVKD. Trimming took 3 bases from V and 8 from J, leaving 12 bases between them. This CDR3 region has 14 residues. CDR3 DNA: TGTGCCACCAGTGATGGGCCGCCTTGGGAAAAACTGTTTTTT. Its protein product is CATSDGPPWEKLFF.

V usage is TRBV5-6 and J usage is TRBJ1-6; D unresolved. CDR3 length: 15 residues. Germline CDR1 reads SGHDT; CDR2 reads YYEEEE. V lost 2 bases and J 3 bases, leaving 9 bases between the germline ends. CDR3 amino acids: CASSLGLGYNSPLHF. The CDR3 DNA sequence: TGTGCCAGCAGCTTAGGCCTGGGCTATAATTCACCCCTCCACTTT.